The next 10 T cell receptor beta chains were all read from a single sample in a study of immune evolution from preneoplasia to lung adenocarcinoma. TCRdb's table, derived via immunoSEQ multiplex PCR, lists solely in-frame clones and lacks some. Of around 7,500 clones listed, roughly 80% are singletons. The sample comprised FFPE minimally invasive lung adenocarcinoma tissue. The receptors derive from a person aged 70 to 85 with lung adenocarcinoma.

The chain joins TRBV27 to TRBJ2-5; D tentatively reads TRBD1 or TRBD2 (5 bases each). The CDR3 covers 13 residues. Germline loops: CDR1 MNHEY, CDR2 SMNVEV (reference sequence). V was cut by 6 bases and J by 1 base, with 9 bases left in between. The CDR3 here is CASRRDGQETQYF. DNA for the CDR3: TGTGCCAGCAGGAGGGACGGCCAAGAGACCCAGTACTTC.

The CDR3 spells CASSLEQGGYTF. Written as DNA, the CDR3 is TGTGCCAGCAGTTTAGAGCAGGGTGGCTACACCTTC. The J gene is TRBJ1-2, the V gene TRBV28; maybe TRBD1 (5 bases). The V and J ends lost 2 bases and 7 bases respectively, with 8 bases between them. This CDR3 is built from 12 residues. Looked up from germline, CDR1 is MDHEN and CDR2 is SYDVKM.

The chain uses TRBV21-1 and TRBJ1-5; TRBD1, the table's D call, was not compared with the DNA. TRBV21-1 is termed a pseudogene. CDR3 length: 17 residues. The CDR3 here is CASSKFRVTGGVQPQHF. CDR3 sequence (DNA): TGTGCCAGCAGCAAATTCAGGGTAACAGGGGGCGTACAGCCCCAGCATTTT.

The chain uses TRBV5-4 and TRBJ2-1, with 9 nucleotides matching TRBD1. Germline-derived CDR1 and CDR2 are SGHNT and YYREEE (reference sequence). V gave up 5 bases and J gave up 7 bases; unmatched junction bases: 10. The CDR3 sequence is 15 residues long. The DNA for the CDR3 is TGTGCCAGCAGAACCGGGACAGGGTTTGTGAATGAGCAGTTCTTC. Translation gives CASRTGTGFVNEQFF.

This chain connects TRBV4-1 to TRBJ1-1; D is uncertain. Between the trimmed V and J ends, which lost 1 base and 8 bases, there was a span of 5 bases. The length of the CDR3 is 11 residues. The germline gives CDR1 MGHRA, CDR2 YSYEKL. This CDR3 reads CASSQGGEAFF. The CDR3 DNA reads as TGCGCCAGCAGCCAAGGTGGGGAAGCTTTCTTT.

V is TRBV7-9 and J is TRBJ2-7, with D perhaps TRBD2 (6 bases). V lost 7 bases and J 7 bases, leaving 17 bases between the germline ends. The CDR3 sequence is 13 residues long. CDR1 and CDR2 (germline): SEHNR, FQNEAQ (reference sequence). This CDR3 is CASKPATRGEQYF. CDR3 DNA: TGTGCCAGCAAGCCAGCCACCCGGGGGGAGCAGTACTTC.

V and J are TRBV6-5 and TRBJ1-1, with a weak D call TRBD1 (5 bases). Germline CDR1 and CDR2: MNHEY and SVGAGI. Trimming cost V 2 bases and J 6 bases, with 10 bases left between them. CDR3 length equals 13 residues. Here the CDR3 DNA reads TGTGCCAGCAGTTACGGCAGGGACGCTGAAGCTTTCTTT. This codes for CASSYGRDAEAFF.

This rearrangement joins TRBV5-1 to TRBJ1-5; D is ambiguous. The V end was cut by 6 bases, the J end by 9 bases, with 13 bases between. CDR1 is SGHRS, CDR2 YFSETQ, per germline. This CDR3 comprises 12 residues. CDR3 residues: CASKTLVGPQHF. As DNA, the CDR3 is TGCGCCAGCAAAACCCTCGTTGGGCCCCAGCATTTT.

This chain links TRBV25-1 with TRBJ1-2; D is unresolved. V was cut by 6 bases and J by 7 bases, with 9 bases left in between. The CDR3 contains 11 residues. Germline V gene lookup returns CDR1 MGHDK and CDR2 SYGVNS. CDR3 loop: CASRTVGGYTF. CDR3 DNA sequence: TGTGCCAGCAGGACGGTTGGTGGCTACACCTTC.

This chain joins TRBV25-1 and TRBJ2-1; weak D call: TRBD1 (6 bases). The CDR3 is 15 residues long. Germline CDR1 MGHDK, CDR2 SYGVNS. V shed 1 base and J shed 5 bases, with 12 bases lying between them. CDR3 bases: TGTGCCAGCAGTGAATCTTTGGCAGGGGACAATGAGCAGTTCTTC. Protein: CASSESLAGDNEQFF.